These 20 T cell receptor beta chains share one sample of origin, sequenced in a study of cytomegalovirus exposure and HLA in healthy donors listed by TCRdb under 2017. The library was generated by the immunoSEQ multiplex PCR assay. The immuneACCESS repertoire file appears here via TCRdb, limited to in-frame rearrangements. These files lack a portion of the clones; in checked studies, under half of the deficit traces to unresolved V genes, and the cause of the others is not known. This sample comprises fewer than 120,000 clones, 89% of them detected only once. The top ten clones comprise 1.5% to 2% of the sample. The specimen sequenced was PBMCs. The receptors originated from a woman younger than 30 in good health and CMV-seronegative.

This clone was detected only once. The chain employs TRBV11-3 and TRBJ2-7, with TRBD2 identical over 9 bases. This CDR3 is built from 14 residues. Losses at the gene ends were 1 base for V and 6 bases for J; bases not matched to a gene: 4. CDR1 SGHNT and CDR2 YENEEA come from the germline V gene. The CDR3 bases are TGTGCCAGCAGCTTAGGCGGGAGGGGTCTCGAGCAGTACTTC. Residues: CASSLGGRGLEQYF.

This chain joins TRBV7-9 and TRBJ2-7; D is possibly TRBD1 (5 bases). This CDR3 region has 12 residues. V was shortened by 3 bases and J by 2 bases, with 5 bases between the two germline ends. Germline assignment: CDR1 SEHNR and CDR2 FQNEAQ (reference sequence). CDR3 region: CASSLTAYEQYF. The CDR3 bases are TGTGCCAGCAGCTTGACAGCCTACGAGCAGTACTTC.

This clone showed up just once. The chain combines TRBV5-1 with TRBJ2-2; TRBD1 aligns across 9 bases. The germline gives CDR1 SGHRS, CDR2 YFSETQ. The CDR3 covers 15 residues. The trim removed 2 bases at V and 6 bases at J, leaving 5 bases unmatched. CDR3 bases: TGCGCCAGCAGCTTTGGGGGGACAGGGTCCGGGGAGCTGTTTTTT. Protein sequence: CASSFGGTGSGELFF.

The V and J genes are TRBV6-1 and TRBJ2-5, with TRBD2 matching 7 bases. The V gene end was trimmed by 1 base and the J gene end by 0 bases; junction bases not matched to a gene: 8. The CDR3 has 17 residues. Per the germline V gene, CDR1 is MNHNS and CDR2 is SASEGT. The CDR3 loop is CASSEEPSGAYQETQYF. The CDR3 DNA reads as TGTGCCAGCAGTGAAGAACCGAGCGGGGCGTACCAAGAGACCCAGTACTTC.

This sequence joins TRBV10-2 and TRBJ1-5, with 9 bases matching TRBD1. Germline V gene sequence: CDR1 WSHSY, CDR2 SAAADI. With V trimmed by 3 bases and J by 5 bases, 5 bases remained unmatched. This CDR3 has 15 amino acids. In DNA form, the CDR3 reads TGCGCCAGCAGTGAAGGGACAGGGTGGGATCAGCCCCAGCATTTT. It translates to CASSEGTGWDQPQHF.

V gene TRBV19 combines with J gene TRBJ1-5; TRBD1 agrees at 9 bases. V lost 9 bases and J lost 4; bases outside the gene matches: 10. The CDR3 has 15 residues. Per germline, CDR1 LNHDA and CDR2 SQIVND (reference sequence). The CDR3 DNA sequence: TGTGCCAGCCAGGGGGGACAGGGACTGAATCAGCCCCAGCATTTT. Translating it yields CASQGGQGLNQPQHF.

CDR3 DNA: TGTGCCAGCAGCAAAAGCAGCGGCGGAAACCAAGAGACCCAGTACTTC. Its protein is CASSKSSGGNQETQYF. V is TRBV7-2 and J is TRBJ2-5; tentative D call: TRBD2 (5 bases). V lost 5 bases to trimming and J lost 0 bases, with 16 bases between them. In germline, CDR1 is SGHTA, CDR2 FQGNSA. This CDR3 comprises 16 residues.

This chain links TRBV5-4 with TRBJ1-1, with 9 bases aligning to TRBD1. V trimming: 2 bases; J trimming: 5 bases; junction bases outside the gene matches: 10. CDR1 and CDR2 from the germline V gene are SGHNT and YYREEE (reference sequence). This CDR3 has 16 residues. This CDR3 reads CASSFYLTGGGTEAFF. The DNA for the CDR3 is TGTGCCAGCAGCTTTTACCTTACAGGGGGCGGTACTGAAGCTTTCTTT.

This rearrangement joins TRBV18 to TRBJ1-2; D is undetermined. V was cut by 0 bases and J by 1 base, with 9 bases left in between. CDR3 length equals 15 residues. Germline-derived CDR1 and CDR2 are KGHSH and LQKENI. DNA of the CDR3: TGTGCCAGCTCACCACCGGTCCGGGATAACTATGGCTACACCTTC. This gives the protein CASSPPVRDNYGYTF.

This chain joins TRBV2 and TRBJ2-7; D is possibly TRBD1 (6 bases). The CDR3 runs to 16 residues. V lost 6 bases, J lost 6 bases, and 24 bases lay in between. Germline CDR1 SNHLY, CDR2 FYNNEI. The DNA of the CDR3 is TGTGCCAGCAGACCCTTTCTTCCGGGACAAGGATCCGAGCAGTACTTC. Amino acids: CASRPFLPGQGSEQYF.

For the CDR3, the DNA is TGTGCCACCAGTCTGGGACAGGGGACGATGTTTTTT. This encodes CATSLGQGTMFF. The rearrangement joins TRBV15 to TRBJ1-4; 10 bases align to TRBD1. The CDR3 has 12 residues. V dropped 6 bases and J dropped 15; count of bases not matched to a gene: 7. The germline CDR1 and CDR2 sequences are LNHNV and YYDKDF (reference sequence).

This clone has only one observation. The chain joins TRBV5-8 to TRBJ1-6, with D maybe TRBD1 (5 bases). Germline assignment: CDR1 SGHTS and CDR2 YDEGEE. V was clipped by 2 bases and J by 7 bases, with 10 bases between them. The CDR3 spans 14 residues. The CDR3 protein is CASSFAGHNSPLHF. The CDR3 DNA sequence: TGTGCCAGCAGCTTCGCAGGGCACAATTCACCCCTCCACTTT.

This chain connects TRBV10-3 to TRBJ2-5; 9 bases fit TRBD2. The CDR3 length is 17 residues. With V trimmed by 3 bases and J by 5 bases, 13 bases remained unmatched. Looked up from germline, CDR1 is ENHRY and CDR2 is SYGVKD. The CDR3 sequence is CAISDTRRGRGAETQYF. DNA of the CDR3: TGTGCCATCAGTGATACAAGGCGCGGGAGGGGGGCGGAGACCCAGTACTTC.

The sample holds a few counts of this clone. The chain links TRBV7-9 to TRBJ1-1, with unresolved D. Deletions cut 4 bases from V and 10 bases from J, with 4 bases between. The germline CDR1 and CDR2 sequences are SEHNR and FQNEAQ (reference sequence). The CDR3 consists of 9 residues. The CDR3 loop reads CASSSGAFF. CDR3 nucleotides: TGTGCCAGCAGCTCAGGAGCTTTCTTT. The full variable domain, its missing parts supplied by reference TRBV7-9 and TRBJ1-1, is DTGVSQNPRHKITKRGQNVTFRCDPISEHNRLYWYRQTLGQGPEFLTYFQNEAQLEKSRLLSDRFSAERPKGSFSTLEIQRTEQGDSAMYLCASSSGAFFGQGTRLTVV.

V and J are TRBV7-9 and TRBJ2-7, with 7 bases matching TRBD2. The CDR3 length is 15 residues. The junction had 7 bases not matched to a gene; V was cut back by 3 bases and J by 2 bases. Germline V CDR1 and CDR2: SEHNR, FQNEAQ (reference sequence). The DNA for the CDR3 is TGTGCCAGCAGCTTCGAATCTAGCGGCCCCTACGAGCAGTACTTC. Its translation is CASSFESSGPYEQYF.

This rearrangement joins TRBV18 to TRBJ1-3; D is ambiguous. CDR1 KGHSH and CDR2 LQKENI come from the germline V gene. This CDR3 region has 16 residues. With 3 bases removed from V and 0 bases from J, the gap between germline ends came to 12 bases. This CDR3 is CASSPKQSSSGNTIYF. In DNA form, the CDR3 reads TGTGCCAGCTCACCTAAACAGTCCAGCTCTGGAAACACCATATATTTT.

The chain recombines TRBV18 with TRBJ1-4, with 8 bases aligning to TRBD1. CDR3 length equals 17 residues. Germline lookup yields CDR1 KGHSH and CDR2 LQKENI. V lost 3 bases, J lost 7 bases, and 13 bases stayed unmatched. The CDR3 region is CASSPLGQVASSEKLFF. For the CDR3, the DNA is TGTGCCAGCTCACCGCTGGGACAGGTAGCTAGTAGTGAAAAACTGTTTTTT.

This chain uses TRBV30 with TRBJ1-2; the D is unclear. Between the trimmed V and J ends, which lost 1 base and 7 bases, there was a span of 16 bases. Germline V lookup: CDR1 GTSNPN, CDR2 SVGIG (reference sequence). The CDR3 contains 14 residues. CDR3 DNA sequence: TGTGCCTGGAGTGATGTCGAGGGCGCCAGTGGCTACACCTTC. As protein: CAWSDVEGASGYTF.

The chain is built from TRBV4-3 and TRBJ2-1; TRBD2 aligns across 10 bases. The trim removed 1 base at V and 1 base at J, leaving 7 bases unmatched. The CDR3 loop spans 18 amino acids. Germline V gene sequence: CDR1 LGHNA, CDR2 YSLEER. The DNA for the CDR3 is TGCGCCAGCAGCCAAGGGATAAGCGGGAGGGGTTCCTACAATGAGCAGTTCTTC. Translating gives CASSQGISGRGSYNEQFF.

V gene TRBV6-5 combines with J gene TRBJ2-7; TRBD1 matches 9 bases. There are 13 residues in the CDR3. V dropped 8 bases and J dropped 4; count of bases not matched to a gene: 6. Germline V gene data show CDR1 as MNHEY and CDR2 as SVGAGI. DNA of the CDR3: TGTGCCAGCCTGGACAGGGGAGCGTACGAGCAGTACTTC. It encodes CASLDRGAYEQYF.